The source of this T cell receptor beta chain is a study of blood T cell repertoires in COVID-19. For the study at large: The United States, Italy and Spain were the sources of the acute and convalescent COVID-19 samples. Nucleic acid was either cDNA or gDNA, and it came from T cells, B-cell-depleted T cells, or PBMCs.

The CDR3 has 14 residues. From germline, CDR1 is SGHAT and CDR2 FQNNGV. With 2 bases removed from V and 3 bases from J, the gap between germline ends came to 8 bases. In the original processing: Researchers report that nucleated cell counts were estimated from reference gene primer amplification. Clones were sequenced by immunoSEQ multiplex PCR, and TCRdb holds only the in-frame ones, with some missing. V, J and clone size were drawn from that table, and D and trimming were deduced from the DNA. The repertoire has approximately 50,000 clones, more than 80% of them found once; the top ten carry less than 6.5%.

The receptor was isolated from a man aged 60 to 75 with acute or convalescent COVID-19. Input material: peripheral blood. The rearrangement links TRBV11-2 to TRBJ2-1; D gene uncertain. In nucleotides, the CDR3 is TGTGCCAGCAGCTTATATAGAGACTACAATGAGCAGTTCTTC. This encodes CASSLYRDYNEQFF. The full variable domain, rest sourced from reference TRBV11-2 and TRBJ2-1, is EAGVAQSPRYKIIEKRQSVAFWCNPISGHATLYWYQQILGQGPKLLIQFQNNGVVDDSQLPKDRFSAERLKGVDSTLKIQPAKLEDSAVYLCASSLYRDYNEQFFGPGTRLTVL.